A single sample gave rise to the 5 T cell receptor beta chains below, sequenced in a study of identical twins. TCRdb reanalysed the 5' RACE reads using MiXCR and keeps one entry per CDR3 protein. Seen here are 200,000 to 250,000 distinct CDR3 sequences, 10% to 15% observed once, and the top ten hold under 4.5%. These data were also reused for a study on yellow fever vaccine responses in identical twins.

Sequencing was carried out using memory (CD45RO+) T cells sorted from blood. The receptors here all came from a woman under 30 in good health.

The chain combines TRBV6-1 with TRBJ2-7; TRBD2 is a possible D gene (5 bases). CDR3 size: 14 residues. Germline assignment: CDR1 MNHNS and CDR2 SASEGT. The germline V and J ends were trimmed by 6 bases and 0 bases, with 12 bases remaining between them. The CDR3 spells CASSAEGSSYEQYF. DNA of the CDR3: TGTGCCAGCAGCGCCGAAGGGAGCTCCTACGAGCAGTACTTC.

This clonotype was detected ten times or more. The chain recombines TRBV7-9 with TRBJ2-7, with TRBD1 identical over 7 bases. Germline V gene sequence: CDR1 SEHNR, CDR2 FQNEAQ (reference sequence). V was clipped by 4 bases and J by 0 bases; unmatched bases: 6. CDR3 size: 15 residues. The CDR3 bases are TGTGCCAGCAGCTCGCGACAGGGAAGCTCCTACGAGCAGTACTTC. This encodes CASSSRQGSSYEQYF.

The table lists this clonotype with many counts. The CDR3 is CASSHPGGNEQFF. DNA of the CDR3: TGTGCCAGCAGCCACCCAGGGGGCAATGAGCAGTTCTTC. The chain combines TRBV14 with TRBJ2-1; TRBD1 matches 7 bases. V lost 3 bases to trimming and J lost 6 bases; unmatched junction nucleotides: 2. The CDR3 covers 13 residues. From germline, CDR1 is SGHDN and CDR2 FVKESK.

In this sample, this clonotype turned up a few times. The rearrangement uses TRBV6-2 or TRBV6-3 and TRBJ1-6, with 8 positions matching TRBD1. CDR1 MNHEY and CDR2 SVGEGT come from the germline V gene. The CDR3 totals 14 residues. J gave up 13 bases and V 6 bases, and 11 bases lay outside the gene matches. For the CDR3, the DNA is TGTGCCAGCAGCAAGGACAGGGCTTCGGATCCCCTCCACTTT. Residues: CASSKDRASDPLHF.

This clonotype was detected many times. The rearrangement links TRBV20-1 to TRBJ2-3; D gene unclear. Germline V gives CDR1 DFQATT, CDR2 SNEGSKA (reference sequence). The CDR3 runs 17 residues. V shed 6 bases and J shed 4 bases, with 26 bases lying between them. The CDR3, as DNA: TGCAGTGCCCGAGATCAGAGTAAAATAGCAGCCGCAGATACGCAGTATTTT. The encoded protein is CSARDQSKIAAADTQYF.